The sequence of this TCR beta chain was determined in a study of blood T cell repertoires in COVID-19. Study overall: PBMCs, B-cell-depleted T cells, or T cells were the source of the cDNA or gDNA that made up the material.

The CDR3 is 15 amino acids. With V trimmed by 3 bases and J by 7 bases, 9 bases remained unmatched. Germline V gene sequence: CDR1 LNHDA, CDR2 SQIVND (reference sequence). Study processing details: Estimated nucleated cell counts came from reference gene primer amplification. Profiled with immunoSEQ multiplex PCR; TCRdb holds only in-frame clones, not every one. The D gene and trimming were derived from the DNA, and the V and J assignments and clone size from that table. The profile shows some 110,000 clones, approximately 80% of them singletons. The receptor was isolated from a woman older than 75 with active or convalescent COVID-19. Sequencing input: peripheral blood. V is TRBV19 and J is TRBJ2-7, with TRBD1 matching over 10 bases. The CDR3 loop reads CASSIRPRTGGEQYF. As DNA, the CDR3 is TGTGCCAGTAGTATCCGGCCCCGGACAGGGGGAGAGCAGTACTTC.